One sample yielded the 13 T cell receptor beta chains listed below, sequenced in a study of blood T cell repertoires in COVID-19. Sequencing used immunoSEQ multiplex PCR; TCRdb keeps in-frame clones, though not all of them. Of a few hundred thousand clones in the sample, around 90% are singletons; the top ten hold around 4.5%. The sample was PBMCs or T cells enriched from blood (not recorded which). These receptors came from a young woman with acute COVID-19.

This clone was seen only once. This chain connects TRBV7-3 to TRBJ2-3, with D hard to call. Germline values: CDR1 SGHTA, CDR2 FQGTGA. Trimming took 1 base from V and 2 from J, leaving 7 bases between them. The CDR3 loop spans 14 amino acids. CDR3 region: CASSLISDTDTQYF. As DNA, the CDR3 is TGTGCCAGCAGCTTAATCAGCGACACAGATACGCAGTATTTT.

This sequence joins TRBV28 and TRBJ1-2; 10 bases align to TRBD1. This CDR3 contains 17 residues. Germline values: CDR1 MDHEN, CDR2 SYDVKM. Trimming took 4 bases from V and 3 from J; bases not matched to a gene: 11. The CDR3 region has the DNA TGTGCCAGCAGTTCCCATATCCGACAGGGGGCGGACTATGGCTACACCTTC. Translated, it gives CASSSHIRQGADYGYTF.

This chain joins TRBV28 and TRBJ1-2, with D hard to call. V lost 5 bases and J 8 bases, leaving 12 bases between the germline ends. The V gene's germline CDR1 is MDHEN and CDR2 SYDVKM. The length of the CDR3 is 12 residues. CDR3 sequence reads: CASSPGARGYTF. The CDR3 DNA sequence: TGTGCCAGCAGTCCCGGTGCGCGGGGCTACACCTTC.

The chain employs TRBV7-3 and TRBJ2-2; D is ambiguous. The CDR3 contains 13 residues. The germline V gene has CDR1 SGHTA and CDR2 FQGTGA. Trimming stripped 5 bases from V and 6 bases from J, with 10 bases between. CDR3 loop: CASSASVAGELFF. The CDR3 DNA reads TGTGCCAGCAGCGCCTCGGTGGCCGGGGAGCTGTTTTTT.

This CDR3 is CASSLGATSNQPQHF. The CDR3 bases are TGTGCCAGCAGCTTGGGGGCAACAAGCAATCAGCCCCAGCATTTT. V usage is TRBV5-6 and J usage is TRBJ1-5; D call uncertain. The CDR3 loop spans 15 amino acids. Trimming removed 0 bases at V and 1 base at J, with 8 bases between. The germline CDR1 and CDR2 sequences are SGHDT and YYEEEE. Variable domain in full (rest from reference TRBV5-6 and TRBJ1-5): DAGVTQSPTHLIKTRGQQVTLRCSPKSGHDTVSWYQQALGQGPQFIFQYYEEEERQRGNFPDRFSGHQFPNYSSELNVNALLLGDSALYLCASSLGATSNQPQHFGDGTRLSIL.

The chain carries TRBV3-1 (or the pseudogene TRBV3-2) and TRBJ1-1; 10 bases map to TRBD1. Germline loops: CDR1 LGHDT, CDR2 YNNKEL (reference sequence). V gave up 6 bases and J gave up 5 bases; unmatched junction bases: 9. The CDR3 contains 15 residues. CDR3 protein: CASSLRTGGGTEAFF. The CDR3 bases are TGTGCCAGCAGTCTCAGGACAGGGGGGGGGACTGAAGCTTTCTTT.

CDR3 amino acids: CASRRDRSDTQYF. The CDR3 coding sequence is TGTGCCAGCAGGAGAGACAGGTCAGATACGCAGTATTTT. The V and J genes are TRBV28 and TRBJ2-3, with a possible D match to TRBD1 (6 bases). The CDR3 loop spans 13 amino acids. Germline CDR1 is MDHEN and CDR2 is SYDVKM. Trimming shortened V by 6 bases and J by 4 bases, and 11 bases separated the two germline ends.

The J gene is TRBJ2-1, the V gene TRBV19; 8 bases are shared with TRBD1. V gave up 2 bases and J gave up 12 bases; unmatched junction bases: 3. In germline, CDR1 is LNHDA, CDR2 SQIVND (reference sequence). This CDR3 is built from 12 residues. As DNA, the CDR3 is TGTGCCAGTAGTATATCAGGGACAGGGCAGTTCTTC. This gives the protein CASSISGTGQFF.

V usage is TRBV28 and J usage is TRBJ2-1, with 8 bases matching TRBD2. The CDR3 has 15 amino acids. V lost 3 bases, J lost 8 bases, and 9 bases stayed unmatched. The V gene's germline CDR1 is MDHEN and CDR2 SYDVKM. The chain's CDR3 is CASSFSRGGTHEQFF. The CDR3 bases are TGTGCCAGCAGTTTCTCTCGGGGGGGCACGCATGAGCAGTTCTTC.

The chain uses TRBV24-1 and TRBJ1-2, with 8 bases aligning to TRBD1. The CDR3 loop spans 15 amino acids. The junction had 11 bases not matched to a gene; V was cut back by 4 bases and J by 8 bases. In germline, CDR1 is KGHDR, CDR2 SFDVKD. The DNA for the CDR3 is TGTGCCACCAGTGAGCAGGGGGCGACCCAAGGAGGCTACACCTTC. Translated: CATSEQGATQGGYTF.

The V gene is TRBV30, the J gene TRBJ1-2; TRBD1 agrees at 8 bases. The V gene end was trimmed by 5 bases and the J gene end by 6 bases; junction bases not matched to a gene: 5. Germline-derived CDR1 and CDR2 are GTSNPN and SVGIG (reference sequence). The CDR3 contains 12 residues. The CDR3 sequence: CAWGLDRDGYTF. The CDR3 coding sequence is TGTGCCTGGGGCCTGGACAGGGATGGCTACACCTTC.

This chain uses TRBV7-6 with TRBJ2-1; 9 positions agree with TRBD2. The CDR3 spans 16 residues. The V and J ends lost 8 bases and 8 bases, in that order; junction bases with no gene match: 16. Germline-derived CDR1 and CDR2 are SGHVS and FNYEAQ. DNA for the CDR3: TGTGCCAGCTCCAAGAGGGGCGGGAGGGTTGGCGATGAGCAGTTCTTC. It specifies CASSKRGGRVGDEQFF.

The chain links TRBV5-1 to TRBJ1-6; TRBD1 matches 10 bases. This CDR3 is 16 amino acids long. The trim removed 0 bases at V and 8 bases at J, leaving 5 bases unmatched. Germline CDR1 reads SGHRS; CDR2 reads YFSETQ. This chain's CDR3 is CASSLEGGTGDSPLHF. DNA for the CDR3: TGCGCCAGCAGCTTGGAAGGGGGGACAGGGGATTCACCCCTCCACTTT.